The T cell receptor beta chain under discussion was sequenced for a study of blood T cell repertoires in COVID-19. Study-level information: Collection of acute and convalescent COVID-19 samples took place in the United States, Italy and Spain. The analysed material was cDNA or gDNA that came from T cells, B-cell-depleted T cells, or PBMCs.

As processed by the authors: Cell counts per sample came from amplifying reference gene primers. Measured with immunoSEQ multiplex PCR; TCRdb has only the in-frame clones, and not every one. V and J calls and clone size are copied from that table; D and trimming were computed from the DNA. The table records 200,000 to 300,000 clones, around 90% of them present only once. This clone occurred a few times. This CDR3 comprises 16 residues. CDR1 is GTSNPN and CDR2 is SVGIG in the germline V gene (reference sequence). Trimming shortened V by 0 bases and J by 1 base, and 10 bases separated the two germline ends.

The receptor's source is a middle-aged woman who had recovered from COVID-19. The chain couples TRBV30 to TRBJ1-6; tentative D call: TRBD1 (5 bases). The sequenced sample was peripheral blood. Here the CDR3 DNA reads TGTGCCTGGAGTGTAGGCGGGACGTCCTATAATTCACCCCTCCACTTT. As protein: CAWSVGGTSYNSPLHF.